The T cell receptor beta chain described here comes from a study of cytomegalovirus exposure and HLA in healthy donors. Use of 60 Vbeta and 13 Jbeta primers characterized the PCR. Assay used: immunoSEQ multiplex PCR; TCRdb lists only in-frame clones, some missing. The data hold 110,000 or so clones, with approximately 83% observed a single time. The V gene's germline CDR1 is LGHNA and CDR2 YSLEER. The CDR3 sequence is 17 residues long. V was pared by 0 bases and J by 5 bases, with 19 bases between. Study observations and caveats: TCR beta chains associated with HLA were, in a later analysis, more clonally expanded than equally common others. Highly shared sequence variants in one cluster were likely a sequencing artifact. The authors enumerated around 150 TCR beta chains as linked to cytomegalovirus.

As to this clone: Antigen unknown.

The rearrangement joins TRBV4-3 to TRBJ1-2; maybe TRBD1 (5 bases). The origin of this receptor is a woman under 30 in good health and CMV-seronegative. The sample taken for sequencing was PBMCs. CDR3 loop: CASSQDRRQIYPYGYTF. CDR3 in DNA: TGCGCCAGCAGCCAAGATCGGAGACAGATTTACCCTTATGGCTACACCTTC.